This TCR beta chain was identified during a study of T cells in Graves' hyperthyroidism and ophthalmopathy. Absence of ophthalmopathy progression within 18 months defined stable Graves' hyperthyroidism. There were TCR beta CDR3 regions amplified from RNA transcripts. The TCR CDR3 was amplified in a first-round RT-PCR using the HTBI primer set. One entry per CDR3 protein, called by TCRdb with MiXCR from the multiplex PCR reads. The data show some 760,000 distinct CDR3 sequences, approximately 15% seen once. This clonotype was recorded many times. The sample consisted of blood. The sequence derives from a woman aged 18-35 years with Graves' hyperthyroidism.

CDR3 residues: CASSSPGARRYEQYF. In DNA form, the CDR3 reads TGTGCCAGCAGCTCCCCCGGAGCCCGACGTTACGAGCAGTACTTC. The gene calls are TRBV7-9 and TRBJ2-7; D is unresolved. V lost 4 bases, J lost 4 bases, and 17 bases lay in between. The CDR3 is 15 residues long. Germline V gene data show CDR1 as SEHNR and CDR2 as FQNEAQ (reference sequence).